These 32 T cell receptor beta chains originate from one sample sequenced in a study of CD8 T cells in ankylosing spondylitis. Via MiXCR, TCRdb re-called the 5' RACE reads, giving one row per CDR3 protein. This sample has some 87,000 distinct CDR3 sequences, with 7.5% to 9% found just once. The sample taken for sequencing was blood, either unsorted or a sorted T cell fraction (not recorded which). The receptor source for this set is a male donor with ankylosing spondylitis or in good health (not recorded which).

CDR3 nucleotides: TGCGCCAGCAGCTTCACAGGGGGCTGGGAGACCCAGTACTTC. It is translated as CASSFTGGWETQYF. This chain joins TRBV5-1 and TRBJ2-5, with 9 bases matching TRBD1. The CDR3 contains 14 residues. V was pared by 2 bases and J by 5 bases, with 4 bases of the junction left unmatched. Per germline, CDR1 SGHRS and CDR2 YFSETQ.

This clonotype was seen at least ten times. The chain couples TRBV29-1 to TRBJ2-6; 8 bases agree with TRBD1. The CDR3 covers 16 residues. Trimming took 3 bases from V and 2 from J; bases not matched to a gene: 6. Germline-derived CDR1 and CDR2 are SQVTM and ANQGSEA. CDR3 sequence reads: CSVELQGDAGANVLTF. The CDR3 DNA is TGCAGCGTTGAGCTACAGGGGGATGCTGGGGCCAACGTCCTGACTTTC. The full variable domain, rest sourced from reference TRBV29-1 and TRBJ2-6, is SAVISQKPSRDICQRGTSLTIQCQVDSQVTMMFWYRQQPGQSLTLIATANQGSEATYESGFVIDKFPISRPNLTFSTLTVSNMSPEDSSIYLCSVELQGDAGANVLTFGAGSRLTVL.

This chain links TRBV20-1 with TRBJ2-1; 10 bases agree with TRBD1. There are 14 residues in the CDR3. Trimming cost V 7 bases and J 7 bases; bases outside gene matches: 10. Germline V lookup: CDR1 DFQATT, CDR2 SNEGSKA (reference sequence). The DNA of the CDR3 is TGCAGTGGGGAACGACAGGGGGCGCGTAATGAGCAGTTCTTC. It is translated as CSGERQGARNEQFF.

This clonotype was found many times. In DNA form, the CDR3 reads TGCAGCGCTGATCTCAGGGACAGCCCCTTGGGGGGCTACACCTTC. Encoded protein: CSADLRDSPLGGYTF. V and J are TRBV29-1 and TRBJ1-2; 7 positions agree with TRBD1. The CDR3 extends over 15 amino acids. V lost 7 bases to trimming and J lost 8 bases; unmatched junction nucleotides: 19. CDR1 SQVTM and CDR2 ANQGSEA come from the germline V gene. The complete variable domain, with remaining parts taken from reference TRBV29-1 and TRBJ1-2, reads SAVISQKPSRDICQRGTSLTIQCQVDSQVTMMFWYRQQPGQSLTLIATANQGSEATYESGFVIDKFPISRPNLTFSTLTVSNMSPEDSSIYLCSADLRDSPLGGYTFGSGTRLTVV.

The table lists this clonotype with many counts. This chain links TRBV6-1 with TRBJ1-3, with D possibly being TRBD1 (5 bases). The CDR3 has 14 amino acids. Trimming took off 8 bases at V and 0 bases at J, with 11 bases between the two ends. CDR1 is MNHNS, CDR2 SASEGT, per germline. CDR3 nucleotide sequence: TGTGCCAGCCGGGACTACCGCTCTGGAAACACCATATATTTT. This translates into CASRDYRSGNTIYF.

Ten or more counts support this clonotype. A read error may account for a junction end that differs from germline. The chain couples TRBV7-7 to TRBJ2-7, with a tentative D call TRBD2 (6 bases). The V gene's germline CDR1 is SSHAT and CDR2 FNYEAQ (reference sequence). The CDR3 is made up of 14 amino acids. The CDR3 coding sequence is TGTGCTAGCAGCTTAGACGCGGGGCCTGGGGAGCAGTACTTC. Residues: CASSLDAGPGEQYF.

This clonotype was detected many times. The chain joins TRBV20-1 to TRBJ1-5; unclear D gene. This CDR3 region has 14 residues. Germline V CDR1 and CDR2: DFQATT, SNEGSKA (reference sequence). Trimming removed 4 bases from V and 4 bases from J, with 14 bases in between. CDR3 sequence: CSATPGRGNQPQHF. The CDR3 DNA reads as TGCAGTGCTACCCCCGGGAGAGGAAATCAGCCCCAGCATTTT.

This clonotype was seen repeatedly, ten times or more. The chain employs TRBV15 and TRBJ1-2, with a tentative D call TRBD1 (5 bases). The CDR3 totals 14 residues. CDR1 is LNHNV, CDR2 YYDKDF, per germline (reference sequence). The V gene lost 2 bases and the J gene lost 0 bases, with 7 bases spanning the gap. The CDR3 protein is CATSRTGANYGYTF. The DNA for the CDR3 is TGTGCCACCAGCAGAACGGGGGCTAACTATGGCTACACCTTC.

This clonotype was seen a few times. The chain uses TRBV11-2 and TRBJ2-3, with TRBD1 matching over 9 bases. CDR3 length: 13 residues. V lost 8 bases, J lost 8 bases, and 8 bases stayed unmatched. Germline V CDR1 and CDR2: SGHAT, FQNNGV. CDR3 nucleotides: TGTGCCAGCCAAACCACAGGGGGCACTACGCAGTATTTT. As protein: CASQTTGGTTQYF.

This clonotype occurred many times. The CDR3 reads CASEEARAPDTQYF. CDR3 DNA: TGTGCCAGCGAAGAAGCGCGCGCCCCAGATACGCAGTATTTT. The chain has TRBV2 and TRBJ2-3; D is uncertain. The CDR3 extends over 14 amino acids. V was trimmed by 8 bases and J by 4 bases, leaving 16 bases between them. Germline V gene data show CDR1 as SNHLY and CDR2 as FYNNEI.

In its sample, this clonotype was seen many times. V gene TRBV7-2 combines with J gene TRBJ2-1; D call uncertain. The CDR3 is 11 residues long. V was cut by 0 bases and J by 7 bases, with 1 base left in between. CDR1 SGHTA and CDR2 FQGNSA come from the germline V gene. The CDR3 nucleotides read TGTGCCAGCAGCTTAGCGAATGAGCAGTTCTTC. The encoded protein is CASSLANEQFF.

There are many counts of this clonotype. The chain is built from TRBV5-1 and TRBJ1-4; D not resolved. CDR1 is SGHRS and CDR2 is YFSETQ in the germline V gene. V gave up 5 bases and J gave up 8 bases, with 7 bases separating them. The CDR3 length is 11 residues. The CDR3 coding sequence is TGCGCCAGCAGGGGCGAAGAAAAACTGTTTTTT. Translated: CASRGEEKLFF.

There are many counts of this clonotype. V is TRBV7-2 and J is TRBJ2-1; perhaps TRBD2 as D (5 bases). From germline, CDR1 is SGHTA and CDR2 FQGNSA. The CDR3 sequence is 16 residues long. V dropped 0 bases and J dropped 2 bases, with 11 bases sitting between them. The CDR3 DNA reads as TGTGCCAGCAGCTTAGCGCTTAGCGTACCCTACAATGAGCAGTTCTTC. Its translation is CASSLALSVPYNEQFF.

This clonotype was counted at least ten times. The chain links TRBV29-1 to TRBJ2-3; a possible D gene is TRBD1 (7 bases). Looked up from germline, CDR1 is SQVTM and CDR2 is ANQGSEA. V shed 6 bases and J shed 4 bases, with 23 bases lying between them. The CDR3 loop spans 16 amino acids. The CDR3 DNA is TGCAGCGTCACGGGGACAGCTTGGGACTTCGCAGATACGCAGTATTTT. This sequence encodes CSVTGTAWDFADTQYF.

This clonotype was seen repeatedly, ten times or more. This sequence joins TRBV12-3 or TRBV12-4 and TRBJ2-5; D is unclear. Deletions cut 0 bases from V and 8 bases from J, with 16 bases between. The CDR3 has 15 amino acids. CDR3 loop: CASSLARVSLNTQYF. The CDR3 nucleotides read TGTGCCAGCAGTTTAGCGCGCGTCAGTCTCAATACCCAGTACTTC.

This clonotype appeared many times. V usage is TRBV7-2 and J usage is TRBJ2-3; TRBD2 matches at 10 bases. Germline CDR1 SGHTA, CDR2 FQGNSA. Trimming removed 3 bases from V and 6 bases from J; junction bases left unmatched: 9. CDR3 length: 16 amino acids. CDR3 sequence (DNA): TGTGCCAGCAGCTTCGCTGTGAGCGGGGGGGGGGATACGCAGTATTTT. This translates into CASSFAVSGGGDTQYF.

This clonotype occurred many times. The gene calls are TRBV10-3 and TRBJ2-3, with no clear D. The length of the CDR3 is 16 residues. Trimming removed 2 bases from V and 2 bases from J, with 14 bases in between. CDR1 and CDR2 from the germline V gene are ENHRY and SYGVKD. CDR3 in DNA: TGTGCCATCAGTGAGCCGACCGAAAGACCCACAGATACGCAGTATTTT. Translating gives CAISEPTERPTDTQYF.

This clonotype was seen many times. V usage is TRBV4-2 and J usage is TRBJ2-1, with TRBD2 matching over 9 bases. This CDR3 has 19 amino acids. CDR1 and CDR2 (germline): LGHNA, YNFKEQ. V gave up 0 bases and J gave up 5 bases; unmatched junction bases: 14. The CDR3 region has the DNA TGTGCCAGCAGCCAAGATCACCGGACCACTAGCGGGCGGAACAATGAGCAGTTCTTC. Protein product: CASSQDHRTTSGRNNEQFF.

This clonotype was counted at least ten times. CDR3 residues: CASSQSTGYNSPLHF. The CDR3 bases are TGTGCCAGCAGTCAATCGACAGGGTATAATTCACCCCTCCACTTT. V gene TRBV12-3 or TRBV12-4 combines with J gene TRBJ1-6, with 7 bases that match TRBD1. The length of the CDR3 is 15 residues. V was pared by 5 bases and J by 4 bases, with 5 bases of the junction left unmatched.

This clonotype was observed many times. The chain uses TRBV5-1 and TRBJ2-3; 7 positions agree with TRBD2. The V segment lost 0 bases and the J segment 0 bases; nucleotides outside the gene matches: 4. The CDR3 extends over 16 amino acids. Germline-derived CDR1 and CDR2 are SGHRS and YFSETQ. The DNA for the CDR3 is TGCGCCAGCAGCTTGGGTCAGCGGGGAAGCACAGATACGCAGTATTTT. Protein: CASSLGQRGSTDTQYF.

This clonotype was picked up many times. J is TRBJ2-7 and V is TRBV20-1, with 9 bases that match TRBD2. The CDR3 runs 14 residues. The germline V gene encodes CDR1 DFQATT and CDR2 SNEGSKA (reference sequence). V was pared by 5 bases and J by 3 bases, with 8 bases of the junction left unmatched. The CDR3 DNA follows: TGCAGTGCTGGTCTGCTAGCGGGGCACTACGAGCAGTACTTC. Translated, it gives CSAGLLAGHYEQYF.

This clonotype was recorded a few times. The chain recombines TRBV2 with TRBJ1-1; D gene uncertain. Germline values: CDR1 SNHLY, CDR2 FYNNEI. The CDR3 contains 12 residues. Trimming shortened V by 6 bases and J by 3 bases, and 8 bases separated the two germline ends. The DNA of the CDR3 is TGTGCCAGCAGCCGCATGGACACTGAAGCTTTCTTT. The encoded protein is CASSRMDTEAFF.

Ten or more counts support this clonotype. The rearrangement joins TRBV28 to TRBJ1-2; D is undetermined. The V and J ends lost 7 bases and 4 bases respectively, with 10 bases between them. Germline loops: CDR1 MDHEN, CDR2 SYDVKM. The CDR3 is 12 residues long. DNA of the CDR3: TGTGCCAGCAATACGGGCGGCTATGGCTACACCTTC. It yields the protein CASNTGGYGYTF.

Ten or more counts support this clonotype. The V call is TRBV2, the J call TRBJ2-1; no firm D call. The ends were cut back, 5 bases at V and 8 bases at J, with 1 base in the middle. In germline, CDR1 is SNHLY, CDR2 FYNNEI. The length of the CDR3 is 9 residues. CDR3 bases: TGTGCCAGCAGTTATGAGCAGTTCTTC. Amino acid sequence: CASSYEQFF.

In its sample, this clonotype was seen many times. The V call is TRBV20-1, the J call TRBJ2-3; D uncertain. The CDR3 has 15 amino acids. V lost 5 bases to trimming and J lost 2 bases, with 17 bases between them. From germline, CDR1 is DFQATT and CDR2 SNEGSKA (reference sequence). The CDR3 is CSAPKSLTFTDTQYF. The DNA of the CDR3 is TGCAGTGCTCCTAAGAGCCTCACCTTCACAGATACGCAGTATTTT.

This clonotype was found many times. The V gene is TRBV7-8, the J gene TRBJ2-1, with 7 bases lining up with TRBD1. This CDR3 spans 16 amino acids. Germline V CDR1 and CDR2: SGHVS, FQNEAQ. After removal of 3 bases from V and 4 bases from J, the junction contained 9 bases not matched to a gene. CDR3: CASSLTGSLRYNEQFF. For the CDR3, the DNA is TGTGCCAGCAGCTTGACAGGGAGCCTGAGGTACAATGAGCAGTTCTTC. Complete variable domain (other parts from reference TRBV7-8 and TRBJ2-1): GAGVSQSPRYKVAKRGQDVALRCDPISGHVSLFWYQQALGQGPEFLTYFQNEAQLDKSGLPSDRFFAERPEGSVSTLKIQRTQQEDSAVYLCASSLTGSLRYNEQFFGPGTRLTVL.

The V gene is TRBV7-8, the J gene TRBJ2-7; 8 nucleotides agree with TRBD1. The length of the CDR3 is 14 residues. J lost 3 bases, V lost 3 bases, and 4 bases had no gene match. The germline V gene has CDR1 SGHVS and CDR2 FQNEAQ. In DNA, the CDR3 is TGTGCCAGCAGCTTTGCAGGGGGCGGCTACGAGCAGTACTTC. This translates into CASSFAGGGYEQYF. The entire variable domain, with the rest obtained from reference TRBV7-8 and TRBJ2-7, is as follows: GAGVSQSPRYKVAKRGQDVALRCDPISGHVSLFWYQQALGQGPEFLTYFQNEAQLDKSGLPSDRFFAERPEGSVSTLKIQRTQQEDSAVYLCASSFAGGGYEQYFGPGTRLTVT.

This clonotype appeared a few times. V gene TRBV24-1 combines with J gene TRBJ2-2; 8 bases are shared with TRBD1. Germline V lookup: CDR1 KGHDR, CDR2 SFDVKD. Trimming removed 1 base from V and 6 bases from J; junction bases left unmatched: 6. This CDR3 region has 16 residues. The CDR3 nucleotides read TGTGCCACCAGTGATTTTGGACAGGGTTCCTCCGGGGAGCTGTTTTTT. Protein sequence: CATSDFGQGSSGELFF.

This rearrangement joins TRBV29-1 to TRBJ2-7; D is perhaps TRBD1 or TRBD2 (5 bases each). V was pared by 4 bases and J by 1 base, with 11 bases between. There are 13 residues in the CDR3. The germline V gene has CDR1 SQVTM and CDR2 ANQGSEA. CDR3: CSVVPGPSYEQYF. The DNA of the CDR3 is TGCAGCGTTGTTCCGGGACCTTCCTACGAGCAGTACTTC.

This clonotype was seen many times. V and J are TRBV7-9 and TRBJ1-1; D may be TRBD1 (5 bases). This CDR3 spans 17 amino acids. The germline V gene has CDR1 SEHNR and CDR2 FQNEAQ (reference sequence). Deletions cut 3 bases from V and 0 bases from J, with 17 bases between. The CDR3 DNA reads TGTGCCAGCAGCTTTCCCAGGGACGGACACATGAACACTGAAGCTTTCTTT. This codes for CASSFPRDGHMNTEAFF.

This clonotype was observed at least ten times. The V call is TRBV11-2, the J call TRBJ2-5; 11 bases line up with TRBD2. There are 17 residues in the CDR3. V was clipped by 5 bases and J by 4 bases; unmatched bases: 12. The germline V gene encodes CDR1 SGHAT and CDR2 FQNNGV. CDR3 sequence (DNA): TGTGCCAGCAGCCTTAATAGCGGGGGGGCCTTAGTAGAGACCCAGTACTTC. Translated: CASSLNSGGALVETQYF.

The chain is built from TRBV6-1 and TRBJ2-1, with 11 bases matching TRBD2. Germline loops: CDR1 MNHNS, CDR2 SASEGT. The CDR3 has 16 amino acids. V shed 6 bases and J 0 bases; nucleotides not matched to a gene: 4. CDR3 coding DNA: TGTGCCAGCAGCCTACTAGCGGGGGCCTCCTACAATGAGCAGTTCTTC. It encodes CASSLLAGASYNEQFF.